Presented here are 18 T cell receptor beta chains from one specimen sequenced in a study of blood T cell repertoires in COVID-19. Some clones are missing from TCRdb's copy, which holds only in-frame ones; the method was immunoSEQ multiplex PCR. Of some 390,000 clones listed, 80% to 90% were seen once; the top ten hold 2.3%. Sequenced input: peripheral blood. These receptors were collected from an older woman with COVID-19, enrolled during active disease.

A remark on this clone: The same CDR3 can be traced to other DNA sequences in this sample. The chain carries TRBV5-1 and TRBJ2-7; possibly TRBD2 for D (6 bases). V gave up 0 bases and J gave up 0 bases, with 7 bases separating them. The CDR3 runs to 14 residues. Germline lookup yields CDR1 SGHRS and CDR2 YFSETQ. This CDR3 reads CASSLAGGSYEQYF. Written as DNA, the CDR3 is TGCGCCAGCAGCTTGGCCGGGGGCTCCTACGAGCAGTACTTC.

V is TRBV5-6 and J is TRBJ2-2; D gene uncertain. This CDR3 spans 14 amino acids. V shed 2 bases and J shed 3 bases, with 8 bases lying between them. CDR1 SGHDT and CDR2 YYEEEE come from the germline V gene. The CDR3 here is CASSFTTYTGELFF. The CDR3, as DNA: TGTGCCAGCAGCTTTACTACTTACACCGGGGAGCTGTTTTTT.

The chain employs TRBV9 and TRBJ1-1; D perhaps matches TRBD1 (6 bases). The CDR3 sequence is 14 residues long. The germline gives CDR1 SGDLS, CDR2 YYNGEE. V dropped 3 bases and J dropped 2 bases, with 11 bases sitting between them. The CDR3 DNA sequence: TGTGCCAGCAGCGCCCACAGGGTCAACACTGAAGCTTTCTTT. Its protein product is CASSAHRVNTEAFF.

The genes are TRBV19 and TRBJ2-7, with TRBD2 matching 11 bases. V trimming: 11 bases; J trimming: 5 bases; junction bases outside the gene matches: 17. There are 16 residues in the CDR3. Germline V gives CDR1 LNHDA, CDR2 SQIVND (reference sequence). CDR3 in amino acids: CASRADYSGGAHEQYF. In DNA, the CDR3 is TGTGCCTCGAGGGCCGACTATAGCGGGGGGGCACACGAGCAGTACTTC.

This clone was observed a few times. This CDR3 is CASSLDRGRQPQHF. CDR3 DNA: TGTGCCAGCAGCCTCGACAGGGGAAGGCAGCCCCAGCATTTT. The chain employs TRBV6-5 and TRBJ1-5; 8 bases agree with TRBD1. The CDR3 is 14 amino acids. The V gene end was trimmed by 6 bases and the J gene end by 7 bases; junction bases not matched to a gene: 8. Germline V gene sequence: CDR1 MNHEY, CDR2 SVGAGI.

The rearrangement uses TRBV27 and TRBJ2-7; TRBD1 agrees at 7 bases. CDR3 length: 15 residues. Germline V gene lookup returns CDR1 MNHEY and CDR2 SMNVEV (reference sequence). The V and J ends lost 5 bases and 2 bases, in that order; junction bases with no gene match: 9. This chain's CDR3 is CASSLPTGSPYEQYF. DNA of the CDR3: TGTGCCAGCAGTCTCCCGACAGGGTCTCCCTACGAGCAGTACTTC.

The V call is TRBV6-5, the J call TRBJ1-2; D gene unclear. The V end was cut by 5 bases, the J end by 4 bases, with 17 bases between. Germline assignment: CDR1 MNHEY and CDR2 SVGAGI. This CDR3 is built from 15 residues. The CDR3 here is CASSTRGRQSYGYTF. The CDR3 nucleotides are TGTGCCAGCAGTACTCGTGGGCGCCAGAGCTATGGCTACACCTTC.

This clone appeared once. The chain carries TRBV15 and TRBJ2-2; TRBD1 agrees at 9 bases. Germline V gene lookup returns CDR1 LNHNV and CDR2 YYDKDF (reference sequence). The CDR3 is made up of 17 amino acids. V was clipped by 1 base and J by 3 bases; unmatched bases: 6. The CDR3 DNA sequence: TGTGCCACCAGCAGAGGGGATGGGACAGGGTACACCGGGGAGCTGTTTTTT. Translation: CATSRGDGTGYTGELFF.

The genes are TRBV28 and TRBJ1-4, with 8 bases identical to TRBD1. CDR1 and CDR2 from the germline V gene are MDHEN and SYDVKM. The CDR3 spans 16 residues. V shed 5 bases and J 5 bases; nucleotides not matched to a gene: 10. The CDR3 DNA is TGTGCCAGCAGTGTCCTTATCGGGACAGGCAATGAAAAACTGTTTTTT. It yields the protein CASSVLIGTGNEKLFF.

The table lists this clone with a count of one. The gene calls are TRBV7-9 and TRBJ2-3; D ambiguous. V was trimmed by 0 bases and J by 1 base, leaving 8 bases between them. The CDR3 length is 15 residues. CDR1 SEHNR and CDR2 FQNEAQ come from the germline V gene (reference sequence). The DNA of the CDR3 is TGTGCCAGCAGCTTAGCGCTAGGTGGCACAGATACGCAGTATTTT. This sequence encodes CASSLALGGTDTQYF.

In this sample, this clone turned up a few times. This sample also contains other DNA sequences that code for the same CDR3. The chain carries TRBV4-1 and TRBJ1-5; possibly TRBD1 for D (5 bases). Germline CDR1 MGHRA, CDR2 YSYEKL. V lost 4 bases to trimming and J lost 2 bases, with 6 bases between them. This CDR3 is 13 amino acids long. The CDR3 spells CASSRGGNQPQHF. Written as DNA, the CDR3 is TGCGCCAGCAGCCGGGGGGGCAATCAGCCCCAGCATTTT.

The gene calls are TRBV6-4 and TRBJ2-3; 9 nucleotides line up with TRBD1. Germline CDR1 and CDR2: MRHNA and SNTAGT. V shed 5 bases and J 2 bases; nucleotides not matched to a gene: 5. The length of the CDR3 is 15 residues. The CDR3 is CASSQTGGFTDTQYF. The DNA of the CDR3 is TGTGCCAGCAGTCAAACAGGGGGCTTCACAGATACGCAGTATTTT.

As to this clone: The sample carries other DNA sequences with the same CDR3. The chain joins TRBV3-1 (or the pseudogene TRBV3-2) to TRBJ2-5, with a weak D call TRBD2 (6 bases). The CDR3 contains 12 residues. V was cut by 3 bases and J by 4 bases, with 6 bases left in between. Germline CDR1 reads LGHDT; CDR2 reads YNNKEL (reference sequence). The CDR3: CASSQGGETQYF. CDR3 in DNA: TGTGCCAGCAGCCAGGGGGGAGAGACCCAGTACTTC.

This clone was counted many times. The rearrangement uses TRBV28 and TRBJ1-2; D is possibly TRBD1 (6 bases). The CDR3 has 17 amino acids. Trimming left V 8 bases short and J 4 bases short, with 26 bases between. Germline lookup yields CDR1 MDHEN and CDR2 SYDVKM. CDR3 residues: CASHSLTGAPTLYGYTF. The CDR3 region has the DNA TGTGCCAGCCACTCTTTGACAGGCGCACCGACCCTCTATGGCTACACCTTC.

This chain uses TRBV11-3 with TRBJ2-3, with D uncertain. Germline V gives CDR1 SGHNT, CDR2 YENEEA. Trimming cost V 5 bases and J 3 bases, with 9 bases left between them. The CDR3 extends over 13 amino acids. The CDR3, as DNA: TGTGCCAGCAGCGCAAGACTGACAGATACGCAGTATTTT. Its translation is CASSARLTDTQYF.

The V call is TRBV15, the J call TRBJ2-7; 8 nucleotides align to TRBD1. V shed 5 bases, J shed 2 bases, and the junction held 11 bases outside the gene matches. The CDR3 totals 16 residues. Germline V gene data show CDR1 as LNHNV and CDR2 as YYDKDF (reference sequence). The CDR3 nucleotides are TGTGCCACCAGCCAGGGGGCAGGGGGTAACCCCTACGAGCAGTACTTC. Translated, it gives CATSQGAGGNPYEQYF.

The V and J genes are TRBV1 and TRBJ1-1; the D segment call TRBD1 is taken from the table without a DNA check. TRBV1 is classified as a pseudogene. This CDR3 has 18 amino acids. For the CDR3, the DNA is TGCACCAGCAGCCAAGACAATCGACAGAGCGAAGGGCACACTGAAGCTTTCTTT. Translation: CTSSQDNRQSEGHTEAFF.

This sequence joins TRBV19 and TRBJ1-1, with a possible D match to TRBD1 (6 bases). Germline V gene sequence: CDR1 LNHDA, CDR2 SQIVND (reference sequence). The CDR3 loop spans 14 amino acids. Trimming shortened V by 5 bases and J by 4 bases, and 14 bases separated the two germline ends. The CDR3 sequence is CASSLTGIFTEAFF. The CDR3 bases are TGTGCCAGTAGTCTGACAGGAATCTTCACTGAAGCTTTCTTT.